The 28 T cell receptor beta chains below come from one sample, sequenced in a study of metastatic and nonmetastatic thyroid tumors. TCRdb re-called the PCR reads with MiXCR. The data contain roughly 98,000 clones, more than 13% of them seen just once; the ten biggest clones take up 3.6%. Patients underwent thyroid surgery, and none had received any treatment before it. Sequenced input: blood. The receptors were gathered from a female donor with papillary thyroid cancer or a benign thyroid nodule (not recorded which). Some clones in this sample may be carry-over from other donors' samples.

The sample holds many counts of this clone. V is TRBV11-3 and J is TRBJ2-2; D remains unclear. Between the trimmed V and J ends, which lost 0 bases and 7 bases, there was a span of 9 bases. In germline, CDR1 is SGHNT, CDR2 YENEEA. The CDR3 length is 14 residues. The CDR3 DNA sequence: TGTGCCAGCAGCTTAGATCAAGTGAGCGGGGAGCTGTTTTTT. As protein: CASSLDQVSGELFF.

The genes are TRBV4-2 and TRBJ2-1; 9 bases are shared with TRBD1. Looked up from germline, CDR1 is LGHNA and CDR2 is YNFKEQ. The CDR3 extends over 14 amino acids. After removal of 0 bases from V and 6 bases from J, the junction contained 0 bases not matched to a gene. CDR3 sequence reads: CASSQETGGNEQFF. The CDR3 DNA follows: TGTGCCAGCAGCCAAGAGACAGGGGGCAATGAGCAGTTCTTC.

At least ten counts were recorded for this clone. The chain couples TRBV6-1 to TRBJ1-2; 7 bases agree with TRBD1. Germline V gene data show CDR1 as MNHNS and CDR2 as SASEGT. The CDR3 loop spans 15 amino acids. V lost 1 base to trimming and J lost 7 bases; unmatched junction nucleotides: 9. The CDR3 DNA is TGTGCCAGCAGTGAAGTGGGGACAGCGTCGGGTGGCTACACCTTC. Its translation: CASSEVGTASGGYTF.

As for this clone: A much larger clone sits a single nucleotide away, making a read error possible. The chain has TRBV20-1 and TRBJ2-1; tentatively, D is TRBD1 (6 bases). Looked up from germline, CDR1 is DFQATT and CDR2 is SNEGSKA (reference sequence). The V gene lost 5 bases and the J gene lost 8 bases, with 13 bases spanning the gap. The CDR3 spans 12 residues. CDR3 DNA sequence: TGCAGTGCTCGAGTGGGGGCGGATGAGCAGTTCTTC. Its translation is CSARVGADEQFF.

V gene TRBV6-1 combines with J gene TRBJ2-7, with D possibly being TRBD2 (6 bases). Germline CDR1 is MNHNS and CDR2 is SASEGT. The CDR3 spans 15 residues. V was clipped by 4 bases and J by 4 bases, with 17 bases between them. The CDR3 loop is CASSATQAGPYEQYF. Here the CDR3 DNA reads TGTGCCAGCAGTGCTACGCAGGCGGGGCCGTACGAGCAGTACTTC.

This clone was counted between two and nine times. Since a much larger clone is just one base distant, this may be a read error. The chain recombines TRBV19 with TRBJ2-3; TRBD1 matches 9 bases. The CDR3 consists of 15 residues. Germline CDR1 reads LNHDA; CDR2 reads SQIVND (reference sequence). Unmatched junction bases numbered 3, after V lost 4 bases and J lost 1 base. CDR3 region: CASSRTGEGTDTQYF. In DNA, the CDR3 is TGTGCCAGTAGTAGGACAGGGGAGGGCACAGATACGCAGTATTTT.

This clone was found many times. CDR3 loop: CASSLGPGAGFTGELFF. For the CDR3, the DNA is TGCGCCAGCAGCTTGGGGCCGGGGGCGGGTTTCACCGGGGAGCTGTTTTTT. The chain recombines TRBV5-1 with TRBJ2-2; tentatively, D is TRBD1 or TRBD2 (6 bases each). The length of the CDR3 is 17 residues. The V gene's germline CDR1 is SGHRS and CDR2 YFSETQ. Trimming removed 0 bases from V and 4 bases from J, with 16 bases in between.

Concerning this clone itself: Its ends do not fully match the called genes, so a read error is possible. The gene calls are TRBV28 and TRBJ1-2, with no clear D. The CDR3 sequence is 12 residues long. Germline V CDR1 and CDR2: MDHEN, SYDVKM. CDR3 residues: CASSYTYYGYTF. The CDR3 DNA is TGCGCCAGCAGTTACACCTACTATGGCTACACCTTC.

In this sample, this clone turned up many times. The rearrangement links TRBV10-3 to TRBJ1-2, with a tentative D call TRBD1 (6 bases). Per germline, CDR1 ENHRY and CDR2 SYGVKD. The CDR3 runs to 14 residues. V dropped 8 bases and J dropped 6 bases, with 19 bases sitting between them. The CDR3 bases are TGTGCCATCCGACCCGCGGACAGTACGGATGGCTACACCTTC. Protein product: CAIRPADSTDGYTF.

Of note for this clone: A single base separates this from a much larger clone, so it may be a read error. The sample holds other DNA sequences that translate to the same CDR3. The chain couples TRBV20-1 to TRBJ1-1; TRBD1 might be the D (6 bases). This CDR3 region has 16 residues. The germline V gene has CDR1 DFQATT and CDR2 SNEGSKA (reference sequence). The CDR3 reads CSANGPQAPGDTEAFF. CDR3 DNA sequence: TGCAGTGCTAACGGCCCACAGGCACCCGGGGACACTGAAGCTTTTTTT.

This clone was detected ten times or more. This chain joins TRBV7-2 and TRBJ2-2; D is perhaps TRBD1 or TRBD2 (5 bases each). This CDR3 has 15 amino acids. In germline, CDR1 is SGHTA, CDR2 FQGNSA. Trimming took 1 base from V and 3 from J, leaving 9 bases between them. CDR3 sequence (DNA): TGTGCCAGCAGCTTAGGGGGGTATGACACCGGGGAGCTGTTTTTT. Translation gives CASSLGGYDTGELFF.

This clone showed up just a few times. Given a much more abundant clone one base away, this may be a read error. The conserved phenylalanine or tryptophan normally closing the CDR3 is absent here, so this likely arose from a read error. The genes are TRBV9 and TRBJ2-1; 10 nucleotides align to TRBD2. The trim removed 0 bases at V and 8 bases at J, leaving 5 bases unmatched. Germline CDR1 reads SGDLS; CDR2 reads YYNGEE. This CDR3 has 15 residues. CDR3 residues: CASSVGTSGKDEQFL. The CDR3 nucleotides read TGTGCCAGCAGCGTAGGAACTAGCGGGAAAGATGAGCAGTTCCTC.

Concerning this clone: Its ends do not fully match the called genes, so a read error is possible. The chain is built from TRBV5-1 and TRBJ2-5; D not certain. The CDR3 loop spans 11 amino acids. Germline V gene lookup returns CDR1 SGHRS and CDR2 YFSETQ. For the CDR3, the DNA is TGCGCCAGAGGTACGCCGGAGACCAAGTACTTC. Protein: CARGTPETKYF.

This clone has ten or more counts. One junction end does not reproduce the germline sequence, and a read error may be involved. The identical CDR3 is also encoded by other nucleotide sequences in the sample. This chain connects TRBV28 to TRBJ2-1; a possible D gene is TRBD1 (6 bases). Germline V gives CDR1 MDHEN, CDR2 SYDVKM. This CDR3 has 13 amino acids. CDR3 coding DNA: TGTGCCAGTAGTTTGGGACAATACAATGAGCAGTTCTTC. Protein: CASSLGQYNEQFF.

For this clone: With a much larger clone just one base away, this may be a read error. The chain recombines TRBV20-1 with TRBJ2-2; no reliable D call. The CDR3 has 12 residues. Germline V gives CDR1 DFQATT, CDR2 SNEGSKA (reference sequence). Trimming removed 8 bases at V and 7 bases at J, with 14 bases between. The chain's CDR3 is CSSQTDNGELFF. As DNA, the CDR3 is TGCAGTTCTCAGACTGATAACGGGGAGCTGTTTTTT.

This clone was seen at least ten times. This rearrangement joins TRBV30 to TRBJ1-2, with TRBD1 matching 8 bases. This CDR3 spans 14 amino acids. In germline, CDR1 is GTSNPN, CDR2 SVGIG (reference sequence). The trim removed 4 bases at V and 8 bases at J, leaving 12 bases unmatched. CDR3: CAWIGTGLLRGYTF. The CDR3 bases are TGTGCCTGGATAGGGACAGGTCTGTTGCGGGGCTACACCTTC.

To note about this clone: Germline and junction disagree at one end, which may indicate a read error. CDR3 sequence: CASWPDRYTEALF. The CDR3, as DNA: TGTGCCAGCTGGCCTGACAGATACACTGAAGCTCTCTTT. The chain has TRBV2 and TRBJ1-1, with D tentatively TRBD1 (5 bases). The germline V gene encodes CDR1 SNHLY and CDR2 FYNNEI. CDR3 size: 13 residues.

In its sample, this clone was seen many times. The J gene is TRBJ1-3, the V gene TRBV3-1; D call uncertain. Germline CDR1 is LGHDT and CDR2 is YNNKEL (reference sequence). Trimming removed 4 bases from V and 8 bases from J, with 6 bases in between. The CDR3 consists of 11 residues. CDR3 in amino acids: CASSLRYTIYF. In nucleotides, the CDR3 is TGTGCCAGCAGCCTAAGATACACCATATATTTT.

The rearrangement links TRBV6-5 to TRBJ2-7; D might be TRBD1 (5 bases). CDR3 length: 12 residues. The V end was cut by 4 bases, the J end by 3 bases, with 7 bases between. Germline CDR1 and CDR2: MNHEY and SVGAGI. CDR3 residues: CASSSGRYEQYF. CDR3 DNA: TGTGCCAGCAGTTCAGGGCGCTACGAGCAGTACTTC.

Only one count was recorded for this clone. Possible read error: a much larger clone is one base away. The V call is TRBV20-1, the J call TRBJ2-1; a possible D gene is TRBD2 (6 bases). Trimming took off 2 bases at V and 6 bases at J, with 17 bases between the two ends. From germline, CDR1 is DFQATT and CDR2 SNEGSKA (reference sequence). The CDR3 runs 15 residues. For the CDR3, the DNA is TGCAGTGCTAGACCTTGGACATGGGAGGTCAATGAGCAGTTCTTC. It translates to CSARPWTWEVNEQFF.

As regards this clone: This may be a read error, as it is one base from a much larger clone. This rearrangement joins TRBV10-3 to TRBJ2-2; D could derive from TRBD1 or TRBD2 (5 bases each). The V gene's germline CDR1 is ENHRY and CDR2 SYGVKD. This CDR3 has 16 amino acids. V was trimmed by 8 bases and J by 2 bases, leaving 18 bases between them. The CDR3 sequence is CAIPTPEGHNTGELFF. CDR3 DNA: TGTGCCATCCCCACACCCGAGGGGCATAACACCGGGGAGCTGTTTTTT.

This clone was seen at least ten times. The V and J genes are TRBV10-2 and TRBJ1-6; 7 bases fit TRBD1. The CDR3 contains 17 residues. With 4 bases clipped from V and 0 bases from J, the junction kept 6 bases outside the gene matches. Germline-derived CDR1 and CDR2 are WSHSY and SAAADI. CDR3 sequence reads: CASSADRAPSYNSPLHF. The CDR3 DNA sequence: TGCGCCAGCAGTGCAGACAGGGCCCCCTCCTATAATTCACCCCTCCACTTT.

As for this clone: A much larger clone differs from this one at a single base, so this may be a read error. The chain is built from TRBV27 and TRBJ2-5; D is ambiguous. Germline CDR1 MNHEY, CDR2 SMNVEV (reference sequence). The CDR3 extends over 13 amino acids. The CDR3 sequence: CAISEIGWETQYF. CDR3 bases: TGTGCCATCAGTGAGATCGGGTGGGAGACCCAGTACTTC.

This clone occurred a few times. V and J are TRBV4-2 and TRBJ1-1; 8 nucleotides align to TRBD1. J was trimmed by 7 bases and V by 1 base; bases with no gene match: 11. Germline lookup yields CDR1 LGHNA and CDR2 YNFKEQ. CDR3 length: 16 residues. CDR3 protein: CASSQGVRGQSIEAFF. The DNA of the CDR3 is TGTGCCAGCAGCCAAGGGGTCAGGGGGCAAAGTATTGAAGCTTTCTTT.

V and J are TRBV18 and TRBJ2-5; D gene ambiguous. The closer fit of TRBJ2-4 to the DNA end suggests the J call may be wrong. The CDR3 is 12 residues long. Germline V gives CDR1 KGHSH, CDR2 LQKENI. The chain's CDR3 is CASSPKTYIQYF. CDR3 sequence (DNA): TGTGCCAGCTCTCCCAAAACTTACATTCAGTACTTC.

This clone was observed at least ten times. The genes are TRBV7-9 and TRBJ2-7; 8 bases agree with TRBD1. The germline V gene encodes CDR1 SEHNR and CDR2 FQNEAQ (reference sequence). V was clipped by 4 bases and J by 2 bases; unmatched bases: 1. CDR3 size: 13 residues. The CDR3 DNA is TGTGCCAGCAGCTCGACAGGGGCCTACGAGCAGTACTTC. It yields the protein CASSSTGAYEQYF.

As for this clone: Mismatch with germline at one junction end may stem from a read error. The genes are TRBV4-2 and TRBJ2-2; possible D gene TRBD1, 6 bases. The CDR3 is 16 residues long. The germline V gene has CDR1 LGHNA and CDR2 YNFKEQ. CDR3 DNA: TGTGCCAGCGGCCAAGATGGGGGCCAGAACACCGGGGAGCTGTTTTTT. Residues: CASGQDGGQNTGELFF.

This clone was seen a few times. The chain recombines TRBV7-8 with TRBJ2-7; D gene unclear. Per germline, CDR1 SGHVS and CDR2 FQNEAQ. V gave up 5 bases and J gave up 0 bases, with 5 bases separating them. This CDR3 has 12 residues. This CDR3 is CASSRYSYEQYF. The CDR3 DNA reads TGTGCCAGCAGCCGCTACTCCTACGAGCAGTACTTC.